These 25 T cell receptor beta chains share one sample of origin, sequenced in a study of T cells in Graves' hyperthyroidism and ophthalmopathy. Authors of the study amplified TCR beta CDR3 regions from RNA transcripts. With the HTBI primer set, the TCR CDR3 went through a first round of RT-PCR. TCRdb analysed the multiplex PCR reads with MiXCR anew, one entry per CDR3 protein. Of over 400,000 distinct CDR3 sequences listed, approximately 15% are singletons. The sequenced sample was blood. These receptors were collected from a man aged 18 to 29 with Graves' ophthalmopathy.

The sample holds many counts of this clonotype. The chain employs TRBV20-1 and TRBJ1-1; possibly TRBD1 for D (6 bases). The CDR3 runs to 11 residues. Germline V CDR1 and CDR2: DFQATT, SNEGSKA (reference sequence). CDR3 loop: CKGQDNTEAFF. CDR3 DNA: TGCAAGGGACAAGATAACACTGAAGCTTTCTTT.

V usage is TRBV5-6 and J usage is TRBJ2-5; 9 nucleotides agree with TRBD1. In germline, CDR1 is SGHDT, CDR2 YYEEEE. V lost 5 bases and J lost 1; bases outside the gene matches: 3. The CDR3 loop spans 14 amino acids. As DNA, the CDR3 is TGTGCCAGCAGGGAACAGGGGGCCCAAGAGACCCAGTACTTC. This gives the protein CASREQGAQETQYF. Full variable domain (remainder filled in from reference TRBV5-6 and TRBJ2-5): DAGVTQSPTHLIKTRGQQVTLRCSPKSGHDTVSWYQQALGQGPQFIFQYYEEEERQRGNFPDRFSGHQFPNYSSELNVNALLLGDSALYLCASREQGAQETQYFGPGTRLLVL.

Remarks on this clonotype: A read error may be the cause here, since a much bigger clone is one base away. The chain uses TRBV27 and TRBJ2-2; a possible D gene is TRBD1 (5 bases). V was trimmed by 3 bases and J by 6 bases, leaving 20 bases between them. CDR3 size: 17 residues. Per germline, CDR1 MNHEY and CDR2 SMNVEV (reference sequence). This chain's CDR3 is CASSFMWGTQPPGELFF. In nucleotides, the CDR3 is TGTGCCAGCAGTTTTATGTGGGGCACTCAACCCCCCGGGGAGCTGTTTTTT.

Turning to this clonotype: Compared with germline, one end of the junction differs, possibly owing to a read error. This sequence joins TRBV19 and TRBJ2-7, with D possibly being TRBD1 or TRBD2 (5 bases each). Germline CDR1 LNHDA, CDR2 SQIVND (reference sequence). The CDR3 consists of 14 residues. The CDR3 DNA reads TGTGCCAGTTCTCCGGGGCCCCGCTCCTGCGAGCAGTACTTC. Protein: CASSPGPRSCEQYF.

This clonotype appeared many times. The chain joins TRBV2 to TRBJ2-3; 11 bases agree with TRBD2. CDR1 and CDR2 from the germline V gene are SNHLY and FYNNEI. The CDR3 totals 16 residues. V was pared by 4 bases and J by 4 bases, with 7 bases of the junction left unmatched. The CDR3 here is CASSVLTSGKSDTQYF. Here the CDR3 DNA reads TGTGCCAGCAGTGTACTGACTAGCGGGAAGTCAGATACGCAGTATTTT.

This clonotype has ten or more counts. The chain is built from TRBV10-1 and TRBJ2-7; 10 positions agree with TRBD2. The V gene end was trimmed by 6 bases and the J gene end by 2 bases; junction bases not matched to a gene: 7. CDR1 and CDR2 (germline): WNHNN, SYGVQD (reference sequence). The CDR3 has 15 residues. The CDR3 spells CASRTSGTSTYEQYF. The CDR3 region has the DNA TGCGCCAGCAGAACTAGCGGGACGTCGACCTACGAGCAGTACTTC.

There are a few counts of this clonotype. V is TRBV6-1 and J is TRBJ2-2; 11 nucleotides agree with TRBD2. This CDR3 is 15 amino acids long. The germline CDR1 and CDR2 sequences are MNHNS and SASEGT. The trim removed 6 bases at V and 6 bases at J, leaving 6 bases unmatched. The CDR3 is CASSWTSGRSGELFF. DNA of the CDR3: TGTGCCAGCAGCTGGACTAGCGGGCGGTCCGGGGAGCTGTTTTTT.

There are many counts of this clonotype. The chain is built from TRBV30 and TRBJ2-6, with no clear D. This CDR3 has 17 residues. V was trimmed by 0 bases and J by 0 bases, leaving 12 bases between them. Germline V CDR1 and CDR2: GTSNPN, SVGIG (reference sequence). In DNA form, the CDR3 reads TGTGCCTGGAGTGTCCGGTGGCACAGCTCTGGGGCCAACGTCCTGACTTTC. Translation gives CAWSVRWHSSGANVLTF.

This clonotype was seen at least ten times. The J gene is TRBJ1-5, the V gene TRBV7-2, with D perhaps matching TRBD1 (5 bases). V was pared by 5 bases and J by 2 bases, with 13 bases between. The CDR3 loop spans 15 amino acids. Per the germline V gene, CDR1 is SGHTA and CDR2 is FQGNSA. The CDR3 coding sequence is TGTGCCAGCAGCCTATGGGGGGATCGCAATCAGCCCCAGCATTTT. Translated, it gives CASSLWGDRNQPQHF. Full variable domain (missing parts from reference TRBV7-2 and TRBJ1-5): GAGVSQSPSNKVTEKGKDVELRCDPISGHTALYWYRQSLGQGLEFLIYFQGNSAPDKSGLPSDRFSAERTGGSVSTLTIQRTQQEDSAVYLCASSLWGDRNQPQHFGDGTRLSIL.

This clonotype appeared many times. The CDR3 coding sequence is TGTGCCAGCAGTTACGCCTTTTTGGCGGGGAACACCGGGGAGCTGTTTTTT. Translated, it gives CASSYAFLAGNTGELFF. The V and J genes are TRBV6-2 or TRBV6-3 and TRBJ2-2; possible D gene TRBD2, 5 bases. The CDR3 is 17 residues long. The V gene lost 2 bases and the J gene lost 1 base, with 14 bases spanning the gap. Germline lookup yields CDR1 MNHEY and CDR2 SVGEGT.

This clonotype was counted ten times or more. The chain employs TRBV7-9 and TRBJ2-1; 11 positions match TRBD2. Trimming removed 4 bases from V and 10 bases from J; junction bases left unmatched: 12. The CDR3 loop spans 16 amino acids. Germline V gives CDR1 SEHNR, CDR2 FQNEAQ (reference sequence). The CDR3 loop reads CASSSLAGGPSPEQFF. DNA for the CDR3: TGTGCCAGCAGCTCCTTAGCGGGAGGGCCCTCCCCCGAGCAGTTCTTC.

V usage is TRBV7-9 and J usage is TRBJ2-3, with D tentatively TRBD2 (5 bases). CDR1 is SEHNR, CDR2 FQNEAQ, per germline (reference sequence). V lost 4 bases to trimming and J lost 6 bases, with 20 bases between them. The CDR3 contains 16 residues. CDR3 sequence: CASSSVRTRSDDTQYF. In DNA form, the CDR3 reads TGTGCCAGCAGCTCCGTACGTACTAGATCAGATGATACGCAGTATTTT.

At least ten counts were recorded for this clonotype. The V and J genes are TRBV4-1 and TRBJ2-5, with 12 positions matching TRBD1. V trimming: 3 bases; J trimming: 5 bases; junction bases outside the gene matches: 10. The CDR3 covers 17 residues. Germline values: CDR1 MGHRA, CDR2 YSYEKL. The CDR3 sequence: CASSHDPPGTGGETQYF. For the CDR3, the DNA is TGCGCCAGCAGCCACGACCCCCCCGGGACAGGGGGCGAGACCCAGTACTTC.

The chain couples TRBV6-1 to TRBJ1-5; 9 positions agree with TRBD1. V dropped 2 bases and J dropped 5; count of bases not matched to a gene: 7. CDR1 MNHNS and CDR2 SASEGT come from the germline V gene. This CDR3 contains 16 residues. The CDR3 nucleotides are TGTGCCAGCAGTGAAAATTTGGGACAGGGCCATCAGCCCCAGCATTTT. It codes for CASSENLGQGHQPQHF.

This clonotype was seen repeatedly, ten times or more. The rearrangement joins TRBV7-9 to TRBJ1-4; D remains unclear. The CDR3 is 17 amino acids. V shed 5 bases and J shed 3 bases, with 19 bases lying between them. CDR1 SEHNR and CDR2 FQNEAQ come from the germline V gene (reference sequence). The CDR3 reads CASSPLGREVPNEKLFF. The CDR3 region has the DNA TGTGCCAGCAGCCCCTTGGGAAGGGAGGTACCTAATGAAAAACTGTTTTTT.

This clonotype was recorded a few times. This chain connects TRBV5-1 to TRBJ2-6; D remains ambiguous. The CDR3 is made up of 15 amino acids. Germline V CDR1 and CDR2: SGHRS, YFSETQ. V shed 0 bases and J shed 5 bases, with 9 bases lying between them. The CDR3 region is CASSLVSVRANVLTF. The CDR3 DNA follows: TGCGCCAGCAGCTTGGTGTCCGTGCGGGCCAACGTCCTGACTTTC.

A word on this clonotype: This could be a read error, since a much larger clone is one nucleotide away. This sequence joins TRBV5-1 and TRBJ1-3, with no clear D. V was pared by 7 bases and J by 0 bases, with 11 bases between. The length of the CDR3 is 14 residues. Germline V lookup: CDR1 SGHRS, CDR2 YFSETQ. The CDR3 region is CASWEGSSGNTIYF. The CDR3 DNA reads as TGCGCCAGCTGGGAGGGCAGCTCTGGAAACACCATATATTTT.

This clonotype was seen at least ten times. This sequence joins TRBV7-3 and TRBJ2-1; maybe TRBD2 (5 bases). CDR1 SGHTA and CDR2 FQGTGA come from the germline V gene. V lost 3 bases and J 4 bases, leaving 13 bases between the germline ends. The CDR3 totals 15 residues. This chain's CDR3 is CASSLASGRYNEQFF. The CDR3 DNA sequence: TGTGCCAGCAGCTTGGCCAGCGGCCGATACAATGAGCAGTTCTTC. The full variable domain, with the rest looked up from reference TRBV7-3 and TRBJ2-1, is GAGVSQTPSNKVTEKGKYVELRCDPISGHTALYWYRQSLGQGPEFLIYFQGTGAADDSGLPNDRFFAVRPEGSVSTLKIQRTERGDSAVYLCASSLASGRYNEQFFGPGTRLTVL.

The chain is built from TRBV5-6 and TRBJ2-4; D uncertain. CDR1 is SGHDT, CDR2 YYEEEE, per germline. This CDR3 contains 15 residues. V lost 0 bases to trimming and J lost 4 bases, with 11 bases between them. The CDR3, as DNA: TGTGCCAGCAGCTTGGTGAGTGACATGAAAAACATTCAGTACTTC. It translates to CASSLVSDMKNIQYF.

The chain links TRBV11-2 to TRBJ2-5, with D possibly being TRBD2 (7 bases). CDR1 is SGHAT, CDR2 FQNNGV, per germline. The CDR3 is 16 residues long. V lost 5 bases and J lost 3, with 19 bases in between. CDR3 DNA: TGTGCCAGCAGCGCCGGGACGGGGGGCGGAGAAGAGACCCAGTACTTC. The encoded protein is CASSAGTGGGEETQYF. Looking up the rest from reference TRBV11-2 and TRBJ2-5 gives the full variable domain: EAGVAQSPRYKIIEKRQSVAFWCNPISGHATLYWYQQILGQGPKLLIQFQNNGVVDDSQLPKDRFSAERLKGVDSTLKIQPAKLEDSAVYLCASSAGTGGGEETQYFGPGTRLLVL.

This clonotype was counted at least ten times. A much larger clone differs from this one at a single base, so this may be a read error. This chain uses TRBV7-2 with TRBJ2-7; D is ambiguous. CDR3 length equals 15 residues. CDR1 is SGHTA and CDR2 is FQGNSA in the germline V gene. As DNA, the CDR3 is TGTGCCAGCAGCTTAAGGGCTCGGATTTCCTACAAGCAGTACTTC. Protein product: CASSLRARISYKQYF.

This clonotype has a handful of counts. The chain combines TRBV10-1 with TRBJ2-7; 10 positions match TRBD1. With 4 bases clipped from V and 2 bases from J, the junction kept 5 bases outside the gene matches. The CDR3 has 15 amino acids. Germline assignment: CDR1 WNHNN and CDR2 SYGVQD (reference sequence). The CDR3 DNA reads as TGCGCCAGCAGTGGGCCGGACAGGGGGACCTACGAGCAGTACTTC. Translated: CASSGPDRGTYEQYF.

This clonotype has a handful of counts. The chain links TRBV6-1 to TRBJ2-7; no firm D call. The CDR3 has 15 residues. Germline CDR1 and CDR2: MNHNS and SASEGT. Trimming removed 5 bases at V and 0 bases at J, with 14 bases between. CDR3 coding DNA: TGTGCCAGCAGTTCCGCCAGGTTAAGCTCCTACGAGCAGTACTTC. Amino acids: CASSSARLSSYEQYF.

This clonotype was recorded many times. This sequence joins TRBV12-3 or TRBV12-4 and TRBJ2-5; the D is unclear. There are 12 residues in the CDR3. Trimming took 3 bases from V and 6 from J, leaving 8 bases between them. In nucleotides, the CDR3 is TGTGCCAGCAGTTTCGGGCCCCAGACCCAGTACTTC. Protein sequence: CASSFGPQTQYF.

The chain joins TRBV24-1 to TRBJ1-2; no firm D call. The length of the CDR3 is 15 residues. The germline V gene encodes CDR1 KGHDR and CDR2 SFDVKD. With 1 base removed from V and 8 bases from J, the gap between germline ends came to 16 bases. CDR3 coding DNA: TGTGCCACCAGTGATTTTGGATTTCCGGGAGGAGGCTACACCTTC. It encodes CATSDFGFPGGGYTF.